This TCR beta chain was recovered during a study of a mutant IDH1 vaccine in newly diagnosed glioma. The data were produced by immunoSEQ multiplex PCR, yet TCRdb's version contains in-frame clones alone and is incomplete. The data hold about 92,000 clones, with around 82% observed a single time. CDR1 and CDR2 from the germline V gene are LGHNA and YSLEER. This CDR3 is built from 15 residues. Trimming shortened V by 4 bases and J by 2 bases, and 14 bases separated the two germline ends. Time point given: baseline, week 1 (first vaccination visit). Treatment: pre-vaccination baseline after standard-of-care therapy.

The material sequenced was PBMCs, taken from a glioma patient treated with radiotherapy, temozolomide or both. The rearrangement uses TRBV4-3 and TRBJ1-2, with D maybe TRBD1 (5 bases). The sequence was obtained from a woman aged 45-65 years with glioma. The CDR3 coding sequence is TGCGCCAGCAGCCCCCGGGGGGGTCAGAACTATGGCTACACCTTC. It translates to CASSPRGGQNYGYTF.